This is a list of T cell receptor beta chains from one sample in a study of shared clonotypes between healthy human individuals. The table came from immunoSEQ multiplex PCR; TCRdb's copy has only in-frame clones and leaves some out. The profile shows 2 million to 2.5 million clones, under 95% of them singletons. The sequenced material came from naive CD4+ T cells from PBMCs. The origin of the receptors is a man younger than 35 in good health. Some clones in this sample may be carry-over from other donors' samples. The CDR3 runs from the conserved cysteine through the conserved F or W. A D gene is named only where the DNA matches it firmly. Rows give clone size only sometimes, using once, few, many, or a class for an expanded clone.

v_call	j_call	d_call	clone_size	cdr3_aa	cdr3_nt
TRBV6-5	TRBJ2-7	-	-	CASSYSVGGGSYEQYF	TGTGCCAGCAGTTACTCGGTGGGAGGGGGGTCCTACGAGCAGTACTTC
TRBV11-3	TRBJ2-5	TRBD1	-	CASSRDRDRETQYF	TGTGCCAGCAGCCGTGACAGGGACCGGGAGACCCAGTACTTC
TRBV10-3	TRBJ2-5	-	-	CAISEKGGEETQYF	TGTGCCATCAGTGAGAAGGGTGGGGAAGAGACCCAGTACTTC
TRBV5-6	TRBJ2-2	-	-	CASTKKGNTGELFF	TGTGCCAGCACCAAAAAGGGGAACACCGGGGAGCTGTTTTTT
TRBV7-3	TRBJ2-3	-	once	CASSLTHVTLYTDTQYF	TGTGCCAGCAGCTTAACGCATGTAACCCTTTACACAGATACGCAGTATTTT
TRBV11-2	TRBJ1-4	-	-	CASSLGGSSNEKLFF	TGTGCCAGCAGCTTAGGAGGCAGTAGTAATGAAAAACTGTTTTTT
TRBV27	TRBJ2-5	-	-	CASSLSRGETQYF	TGTGCCAGCAGTTTATCCCGAGGGGAGACCCAGTACTTC
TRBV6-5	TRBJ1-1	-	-	CASRYRTTPNTEAFF	TGTGCCAGCAGGTACAGAACAACGCCGAACACTGAAGCTTTCTTT
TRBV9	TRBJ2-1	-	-	CASSGRTYNEQFF	TGTGCCAGCAGCGGGAGGACCTACAATGAGCAGTTCTTC
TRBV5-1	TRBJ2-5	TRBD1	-	CASSGGTGQETQYF	TGCGCCAGCAGCGGGGGGACAGGCCAAGAGACCCAGTACTTC
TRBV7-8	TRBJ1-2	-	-	CASSPRGYGYTF	TGTGCCAGCAGTCCCAGGGGCTATGGCTACACCTTC
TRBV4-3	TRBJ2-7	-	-	CASSQVRTQSKQYF	TGCGCCAGCAGCCAAGTTCGGACCCAGAGTAAGCAGTACTTC
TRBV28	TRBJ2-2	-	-	CASSLKEPGELFF	TGTGCCAGCAGTTTAAAGGAGCCCGGGGAGCTGTTTTTT
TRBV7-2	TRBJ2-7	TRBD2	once	CASSLVVLAGGSTYEQYF	TGTGCCAGCAGCTTAGTGGTCCTAGCGGGAGGGTCTACCTACGAGCAGTACTTC
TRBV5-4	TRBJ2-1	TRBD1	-	CASSSRTGYNEQFF	TGTGCCAGCAGCTCCCGGACAGGATACAATGAGCAGTTCTTC
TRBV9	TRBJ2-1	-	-	CASSFRRSSYNEQFF	TGTGCCAGCAGCTTCAGGAGGAGCTCCTACAATGAGCAGTTCTTC
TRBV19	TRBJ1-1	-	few	CASTLTGREAFF	TGTGCCAGTACCCTTACCGGCCGCGAAGCTTTCTTT
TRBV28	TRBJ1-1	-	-	CASSAGTTEAFF	TGTGCCAGCAGTGCAGGAACCACTGAAGCTTTCTTT
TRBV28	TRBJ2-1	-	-	CASSFSTRGVYEQFF	TGTGCCAGCAGTTTTAGTACTAGGGGTGTGTATGAGCAGTTCTTC
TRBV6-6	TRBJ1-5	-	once	CACEGRTGDQPQHF	TGTGCCTGCGAGGGGAGGACGGGGGATCAGCCCCAGCATTTT
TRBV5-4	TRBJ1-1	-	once	CASSLDRFGATEAFF	TGTGCCAGCAGCTTGGACAGATTCGGGGCCACTGAAGCTTTCTTT
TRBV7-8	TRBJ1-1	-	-	CASSLTNGGPEAFF	TGTGCCAGCAGCCTAACCAACGGGGGGCCCGAAGCTTTCTTT